This T cell receptor (beta chain) was recovered during a study of blood T cell repertoires in COVID-19. Study context: Whether acute or convalescent, the COVID-19 samples came from the United States, Italy and Spain. Sample material is recorded as cDNA or gDNA derived from T cells, B-cell-depleted T cells, or PBMCs.

Produced via immunoSEQ multiplex PCR; TCRdb's table is partial and in-frame only. In the table there are 150,000 to 250,000 clones, about 93% of which are singletons. Unmatched junction bases numbered 5, after V lost 6 bases and J lost 8 bases. The germline CDR1 and CDR2 sequences are SQVTM and ANQGSEA. This CDR3 is 13 amino acids long. The Seattle site enrolled patients during active infection and followed them longitudinally. The sequenced sample was peripheral blood. The sequence came from a man aged 25-45 years with COVID-19, enrolled during active disease. The V gene is TRBV29-1, the J gene TRBJ1-4; 11 bases line up with TRBD1. CDR3 bases: TGCAGCGTGGCGGACAGGGGGCTCGAAAAACTGTTTTTT. It translates to CSVADRGLEKLFF.